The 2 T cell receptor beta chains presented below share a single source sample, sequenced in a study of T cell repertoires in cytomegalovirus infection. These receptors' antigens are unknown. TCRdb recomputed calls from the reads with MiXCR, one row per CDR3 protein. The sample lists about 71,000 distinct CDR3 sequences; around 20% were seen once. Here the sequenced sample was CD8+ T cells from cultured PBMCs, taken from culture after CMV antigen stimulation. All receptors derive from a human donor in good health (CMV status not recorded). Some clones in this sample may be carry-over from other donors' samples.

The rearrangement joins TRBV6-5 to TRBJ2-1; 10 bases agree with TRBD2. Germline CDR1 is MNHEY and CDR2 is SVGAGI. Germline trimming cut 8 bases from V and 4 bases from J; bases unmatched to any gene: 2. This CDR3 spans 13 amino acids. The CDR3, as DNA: TGTGCCAGCGGACTAGCGGATTACAATGAGCAGTTCTTC. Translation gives CASGLADYNEQFF.

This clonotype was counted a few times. The CDR3 DNA follows: TGTGCTAGTGGTTTGGACACCCCGGAGCAGTTCTTC. This sequence encodes CASGLDTPEQFF. The genes are TRBV12-5 and TRBJ2-1; the D is unclear. V was cut by 1 base and J by 10 bases, with 8 bases left in between. The CDR3 spans 12 residues. Per germline, CDR1 LGHNT and CDR2 FRNRAP.